Given below is one TCR beta chain in context. This entry is derived from a study of T cells in Graves' hyperthyroidism and ophthalmopathy. Diagnoses were established using clinical symptoms, serum thyroxine and TRAb, thyroid ultrasound and orbital computed tomography. This sample holds PBMCs from 10 ml fresh peripheral blood. Amplified regions were TCR beta CDR3 sequences from RNA transcripts. TCR CDR3 regions were first amplified by RT-PCR with HTBI primers. A single record per CDR3 protein comes from TCRdb applying MiXCR to the multiplex PCR reads. The data hold about 520,000 distinct CDR3 sequences, with less than 25% observed a single time. The sequencing sample was made of blood. This sequence was found in a woman between 25 and 40 years old with Graves' ophthalmopathy.

The DNA of the CDR3 is TGTGCCAGTAGTATAGGCACAGGGGTAGGTCAGCCCCAGCATTTT. The encoded protein is CASSIGTGVGQPQHF. The V call is TRBV19, the J call TRBJ1-5; 7 nucleotides match TRBD1. The CDR3 is made up of 15 amino acids. The V gene end was trimmed by 1 base and the J gene end by 6 bases; junction bases not matched to a gene: 6. CDR1 and CDR2 (germline): LNHDA, SQIVND (reference sequence). Filled out from reference TRBV19 and TRBJ1-5, the complete variable domain reads DGGITQSPKYLFRKEGQNVTLSCEQNLNHDAMYWYRQDPGQGLRLIYYSQIVNDFQKGDIAEGYSVSREKKESFPLTVTSAQKNPTAFYLCASSIGTGVGQPQHFGDGTRLSIL.